These 29 T cell receptor beta chains came from one sample sequenced in a study of T cells in Graves' hyperthyroidism and ophthalmopathy. The investigators amplified TCR beta CDR3 regions from RNA transcripts. HTBI primers were used for first-round RT-PCR of the TCR CDR3. TCRdb redid the calling of the multiplex PCR reads with MiXCR, one entry per CDR3 protein. The sample lists a few hundred thousand distinct CDR3 sequences; approximately 14% were seen once. Material: blood. The source is a woman aged 25-40 years with Graves' hyperthyroidism.

Many counts were recorded for this clonotype. This chain joins TRBV3-1 and TRBJ1-4; unclear D gene. V lost 1 base and J lost 7, with 4 bases in between. Germline assignment: CDR1 LGHDT and CDR2 YNNKEL (reference sequence). The CDR3 has 12 amino acids. The CDR3 coding sequence is TGTGCCAGCAGCCAAGTCATTGAAAAACTGTTTTTT. Residues: CASSQVIEKLFF.

The chain couples TRBV2 to TRBJ2-4; 13 positions agree with TRBD2. The length of the CDR3 is 14 residues. Trimming took 11 bases from V and 5 from J; bases not matched to a gene: 6. Germline V gene lookup returns CDR1 SNHLY and CDR2 FYNNEI. This CDR3 reads CAGLGTSGENIQYF. CDR3 bases: TGTGCCGGCCTCGGGACTAGCGGGGAAAACATTCAGTACTTC.

This rearrangement joins TRBV6-1 to TRBJ1-1, with D perhaps TRBD1 (5 bases). This CDR3 contains 13 residues. V was shortened by 8 bases and J by 4 bases, with 14 bases between the two germline ends. Germline-derived CDR1 and CDR2 are MNHNS and SASEGT. The CDR3 coding sequence is TGTGCCAGCGTGGGGCTGGGGGGCACTGAAGCTTTCTTT. This translates into CASVGLGGTEAFF.

There are a few counts of this clonotype. CDR3 amino acids: CASSMDPSAYNEQFF. DNA of the CDR3: TGTGCCAGTAGTATGGATCCAAGTGCCTACAATGAGCAGTTCTTC. The J gene is TRBJ2-1, the V gene TRBV19, with D unresolved. This CDR3 has 15 amino acids. The V end was cut by 3 bases, the J end by 2 bases, with 11 bases between. Germline V gene lookup returns CDR1 LNHDA and CDR2 SQIVND (reference sequence).

The J gene is TRBJ2-7, the V gene TRBV18; 7 nucleotides agree with TRBD2. Unmatched junction bases numbered 11, after V lost 2 bases and J lost 4 bases. The germline CDR1 and CDR2 sequences are KGHSH and LQKENI. This CDR3 spans 16 amino acids. The CDR3 protein is CASSPDPGLNVYEQYF. The DNA for the CDR3 is TGTGCCAGCTCACCAGATCCGGGACTAAACGTTTACGAGCAGTACTTC.

This clonotype was seen many times. V and J are TRBV6-5 and TRBJ1-1; D not resolved. Deletions cut 2 bases from V and 9 bases from J, with 16 bases between. Germline loops: CDR1 MNHEY, CDR2 SVGAGI. CDR3 length equals 14 residues. The CDR3 DNA follows: TGTGCCAGCAGTTACGGGCGAGGAGACACAAAAGCTTTCTTT. Translation gives CASSYGRGDTKAFF.

This clonotype was detected ten times or more. This chain uses TRBV6-1 with TRBJ1-3, with TRBD1 identical over 7 bases. V lost 6 bases to trimming and J lost 1 base; unmatched junction nucleotides: 9. This CDR3 region has 16 residues. Germline lookup yields CDR1 MNHNS and CDR2 SASEGT. CDR3: CASSQGQAISGNTIYF. In DNA form, the CDR3 reads TGTGCCAGCAGCCAAGGACAGGCAATTTCTGGAAACACCATATATTTT.

This clonotype turned up a few times. The CDR3, as DNA: TGCGCCAGCAGCCACAACAGGGGGAACACTGAAGCTTTCTTT. This sequence encodes CASSHNRGNTEAFF. V usage is TRBV4-1 and J usage is TRBJ1-1; 7 positions match TRBD1. Germline CDR1 and CDR2: MGHRA and YSYEKL. This CDR3 spans 14 amino acids. V lost 3 bases, J lost 1 base, and 2 bases stayed unmatched.

As for this clonotype: This may be a read error: a much more frequent sequence differs by one nucleotide. This sequence joins TRBV7-2 and TRBJ1-5, with D unclear. The CDR3 consists of 14 residues. Germline CDR1 is SGHTA and CDR2 is FQGNSA. The V end was cut by 0 bases, the J end by 6 bases, with 9 bases between. The DNA for the CDR3 is TGTGCCAGCAGCTTAGCCAGGAGGAGTCAGCCCCAGCATTTT. Its protein product is CASSLARRSQPQHF. Complete variable domain (other parts from reference TRBV7-2 and TRBJ1-5): GAGVSQSPSNKVTEKGKDVELRCDPISGHTALYWYRQSLGQGLEFLIYFQGNSAPDKSGLPSDRFSAERTGGSVSTLTIQRTQQEDSAVYLCASSLARRSQPQHFGDGTRLSIL.

This clonotype has ten or more counts. This chain connects TRBV11-2 to TRBJ2-3, with 9 bases identical to TRBD1. The CDR3 runs to 16 residues. CDR1 is SGHAT and CDR2 is FQNNGV in the germline V gene. V shed 1 base, J shed 1 base, and the junction held 3 bases outside the gene matches. CDR3 sequence: CASSLAGQGGTDTQYF. The CDR3 bases are TGTGCCAGCAGCTTAGCGGGACAGGGTGGCACAGATACGCAGTATTTT.

This clonotype was observed a handful of times. The chain carries TRBV5-1 and TRBJ1-1; D is perhaps TRBD1 (5 bases). The V gene lost 4 bases and the J gene lost 0 bases, with 10 bases spanning the gap. The germline CDR1 and CDR2 sequences are SGHRS and YFSETQ. The CDR3 is 14 residues long. The CDR3 region is CASSQNRLNTEAFF. CDR3 DNA sequence: TGCGCCAGCAGCCAGAACAGGCTGAACACTGAAGCTTTCTTT.

Ten or more counts support this clonotype. J is TRBJ1-2 and V is TRBV6-1; D uncertain. This CDR3 region has 13 residues. Between the trimmed V and J ends, which lost 8 bases and 4 bases, there was a span of 14 bases. Germline V lookup: CDR1 MNHNS, CDR2 SASEGT. The CDR3 reads CASQNSESYGYTF. The CDR3 bases are TGTGCCAGCCAAAACAGCGAAAGCTATGGCTACACCTTC.

The chain couples TRBV10-3 to TRBJ2-5; a possible D gene is TRBD2 (5 bases). In germline, CDR1 is ENHRY, CDR2 SYGVKD. This CDR3 comprises 13 residues. V lost 6 bases and J lost 3, with 11 bases in between. The CDR3: CAIRPDGKETQYF. The CDR3 nucleotides are TGTGCCATCAGGCCGGACGGGAAAGAGACCCAGTACTTC.

This clonotype was picked up many times. The chain employs TRBV30 and TRBJ2-1; 8 bases align to TRBD1. Germline V CDR1 and CDR2: GTSNPN, SVGIG (reference sequence). Unmatched junction bases numbered 1, after V lost 1 base and J lost 8 bases. The CDR3 runs 12 residues. The CDR3: CAWSATGDEQFF. The CDR3 DNA reads as TGTGCCTGGAGTGCGACAGGGGATGAGCAGTTCTTC.

The J gene is TRBJ2-7, the V gene TRBV18; perhaps TRBD1 as D (5 bases). The germline gives CDR1 KGHSH, CDR2 LQKENI. This CDR3 has 13 amino acids. V was shortened by 8 bases and J by 5 bases, with 16 bases between the two germline ends. CDR3 nucleotides: TGTGCCAGCGCCGCAGGGCATAGGGACGAGCAGTACTTC. Translation gives CASAAGHRDEQYF. Full variable domain (rest looked up from reference TRBV18 and TRBJ2-7): NAGVMQNPRHLVRRRGQEARLRCSPMKGHSHVYWYRQLPEEGLKFMVYLQKENIIDESGMPKERFSAEFPKEGPSILRIQQVVRGDSAAYFCASAAGHRDEQYFGPGTRLTVT.

This chain joins TRBV30 and TRBJ2-7; a weak D match, TRBD1 (6 bases). Germline V gene lookup returns CDR1 GTSNPN and CDR2 SVGIG (reference sequence). This CDR3 has 13 residues. V lost 5 bases to trimming and J lost 4 bases, with 15 bases between them. CDR3 nucleotides: TGTGCCTGGGCACGGGACACCGGTTACGAGCAGTACTTC. It is translated as CAWARDTGYEQYF.

This clonotype appeared a few times. This sequence joins TRBV20-1 and TRBJ2-6; unclear D gene. In germline, CDR1 is DFQATT, CDR2 SNEGSKA (reference sequence). The V end lost 6 bases, the J end lost 4 bases, and 7 bases lay between the germline ends. The CDR3 is 12 amino acids. CDR3 amino acids: CSATAGANVLTF. The CDR3 nucleotides read TGCAGTGCCACTGCAGGGGCCAACGTCCTGACTTTC.

This clonotype has only a few counts. V usage is TRBV7-9 and J usage is TRBJ2-7; 10 bases match TRBD1. Trimming at V came to 4 bases and at J to 5 bases, leaving 5 bases not matched to a gene. CDR3 length: 14 amino acids. Germline V gene data show CDR1 as SEHNR and CDR2 as FQNEAQ (reference sequence). The CDR3, as DNA: TGTGCCAGCAGCTCACGGACAGGGGGAAACGAGCAGTACTTC. Protein: CASSSRTGGNEQYF.

This clonotype was counted many times. The chain carries TRBV6-1 and TRBJ2-7; D ambiguous. The V gene lost 4 bases and the J gene lost 2 bases, with 3 bases spanning the gap. This CDR3 has 11 amino acids. Germline V gene lookup returns CDR1 MNHNS and CDR2 SASEGT. The CDR3 reads CASSGPYEQYF. CDR3 bases: TGTGCCAGCAGTGGTCCCTACGAGCAGTACTTC.

The chain joins TRBV25-1 to TRBJ2-7; tentative D call: TRBD1 (6 bases). The CDR3 extends over 14 amino acids. CDR1 and CDR2 (germline): MGHDK, SYGVNS. V gave up 4 bases and J gave up 2 bases, with 12 bases separating them. The CDR3 sequence is CASSGHRDTYEQYF. The CDR3 nucleotides read TGTGCCAGCAGTGGCCATCGGGACACCTACGAGCAGTACTTC.

A few counts support this clonotype. CDR3 nucleotide sequence: TGTGCCAGCTCACCTGACAGCTTCGGTGAGCAGTTCTTC. Its protein is CASSPDSFGEQFF. The chain couples TRBV18 to TRBJ2-1; D possibly corresponds to TRBD1 (5 bases). V was trimmed by 3 bases and J by 9 bases, leaving 12 bases between them. This CDR3 region has 13 residues. CDR1 KGHSH and CDR2 LQKENI come from the germline V gene.

V is TRBV27 and J is TRBJ1-4, with D perhaps TRBD1 (5 bases). Germline CDR1 MNHEY, CDR2 SMNVEV (reference sequence). This CDR3 has 15 residues. Deletions cut 0 bases from V and 10 bases from J, with 15 bases between. For the CDR3, the DNA is TGTGCCAGCAGTTTATCGGAGGGAGGGACGAGAAAACTGTTTTTT. It encodes CASSLSEGGTRKLFF.

This clonotype was counted many times. This chain links TRBV6-1 with TRBJ2-7; no definite D call. The CDR3 runs 15 residues. The germline V gene has CDR1 MNHNS and CDR2 SASEGT. The V end was cut by 6 bases, the J end by 5 bases, with 20 bases between. The CDR3 DNA sequence: TGTGCCAGCAGAGAGGAACGTTTGGTGTCTCACGAGCAGTACTTC. Protein: CASREERLVSHEQYF.

This clonotype has only a few counts. The chain links TRBV10-1 to TRBJ2-7, with D maybe TRBD2 (6 bases). Germline CDR1 and CDR2: WNHNN and SYGVQD (reference sequence). This CDR3 has 13 amino acids. Trimming removed 6 bases from V and 6 bases from J, with 15 bases in between. CDR3 in amino acids: CASSLSMGGEQYF. CDR3 nucleotides: TGCGCCAGCAGCCTATCAATGGGGGGCGAGCAGTACTTC.

The V and J genes are TRBV20-1 and TRBJ2-1; 9 bases agree with TRBD2. The CDR3 consists of 17 residues. Germline lookup yields CDR1 DFQATT and CDR2 SNEGSKA (reference sequence). V lost 1 base, J lost 0 bases, and 7 bases stayed unmatched. The CDR3: CSARASGRTNSYNEQFF. CDR3 nucleotide sequence: TGCAGTGCTAGAGCCAGCGGGAGGACGAACTCCTACAATGAGCAGTTCTTC.

This chain uses TRBV3-1 with TRBJ2-5; 13 bases match TRBD2. In germline, CDR1 is LGHDT, CDR2 YNNKEL (reference sequence). V lost 3 bases and J lost 3; bases outside the gene matches: 7. The CDR3 contains 17 residues. CDR3 sequence: CASSQMGLAGQKETQYF. For the CDR3, the DNA is TGTGCCAGCAGCCAGATGGGACTAGCGGGACAAAAAGAGACCCAGTACTTC.

This clonotype has a count of ten or more. The rearrangement links TRBV30 to TRBJ2-1; 11 bases fit TRBD2. Germline V gene lookup returns CDR1 GTSNPN and CDR2 SVGIG (reference sequence). Trimming took 3 bases from V and 4 from J; bases not matched to a gene: 5. There are 15 residues in the CDR3. CDR3: CAWSETSGVYNEQFF. In nucleotides, the CDR3 is TGTGCCTGGAGCGAGACTAGCGGGGTGTACAATGAGCAGTTCTTC.

This clonotype has a count of ten or more. This chain joins TRBV7-2 and TRBJ2-3; D is perhaps TRBD1 (6 bases). The germline V and J ends were trimmed by 10 bases and 0 bases, with 14 bases remaining between them. The length of the CDR3 is 14 residues. Per the germline V gene, CDR1 is SGHTA and CDR2 is FQGNSA. The CDR3 DNA reads as TGTGCCACGCGGACAGACTCTAGCACAGATACGCAGTATTTT. Amino acid sequence: CATRTDSSTDTQYF.

This chain connects TRBV11-2 to TRBJ1-3, with unresolved D. The CDR3 loop spans 13 amino acids. V lost 1 base and J 7 bases, leaving 8 bases between the germline ends. Germline V gives CDR1 SGHAT, CDR2 FQNNGV. The CDR3 region is CASSLAGSNTIYF. In DNA, the CDR3 is TGTGCCAGCAGCTTAGCTGGGTCGAACACCATATATTTT.